The 14 T cell receptor beta chains below were found in one sample sequenced in a study of T cells in Graves' hyperthyroidism and ophthalmopathy. TCR beta CDR3 sequences were amplified from RNA transcripts. The TCR CDR3 was amplified in a first-round RT-PCR using the HTBI primer set. TCRdb reprocessed the multiplex PCR reads via MiXCR and lists one record per CDR3 protein. The sample has hundreds of thousands of distinct CDR3 sequences; around 20% are singletons. The source material was blood. Receptors originate from a young man with Graves' ophthalmopathy.

The rearrangement joins TRBV6-1 to TRBJ2-7; 9 positions agree with TRBD2. Germline CDR1 reads MNHNS; CDR2 reads SASEGT. The CDR3 contains 15 residues. The trim removed 6 bases at V and 2 bases at J, leaving 8 bases unmatched. The CDR3 spells CASSPRLAGPYEQYF. The CDR3 DNA sequence: TGTGCCAGCAGCCCGCGGCTAGCGGGGCCCTACGAGCAGTACTTC.

The chain recombines TRBV7-9 with TRBJ2-7, with TRBD2 matching 7 bases. The germline gives CDR1 SEHNR, CDR2 FQNEAQ (reference sequence). Trimming at V came to 8 bases and at J to 2 bases, leaving 9 bases not matched to a gene. CDR3 length: 14 amino acids. CDR3 region: CASGRLATTYEQYF. The CDR3 bases are TGTGCCAGCGGCAGACTAGCTACAACCTACGAGCAGTACTTC.

The table lists this clonotype with many counts. Germline is not matched at one junction end, which may reflect a read error. The chain employs TRBV11-2 and TRBJ2-5; D may correspond to TRBD1 or TRBD2 (6 bases each). This CDR3 has 14 amino acids. CDR1 SGHAT and CDR2 FQNNGV come from the germline V gene. CDR3 region: CASSLGGGKETQYF. CDR3 DNA: TGTGCCAGCAGTTTAGGAGGGGGGAAAGAGACCCAGTACTTC.

A note on this clonotype: One junction end does not reproduce the germline sequence, and a read error may be involved. The chain employs TRBV11-1 and TRBJ2-5; the D is unclear. The germline CDR1 and CDR2 sequences are SGHAT and FQDESV (reference sequence). This CDR3 is 13 amino acids long. The CDR3 is CASSSRSEETQCF. The DNA for the CDR3 is TGTGCCAGCAGCTCTCGTTCTGAAGAGACCCAGTGCTTC.

There are many counts of this clonotype. The V gene is TRBV28, the J gene TRBJ2-2, with D uncertain. Germline lookup yields CDR1 MDHEN and CDR2 SYDVKM. The V gene lost 3 bases and the J gene lost 0 bases, with 5 bases spanning the gap. This CDR3 has 14 residues. Here the CDR3 DNA reads TGTGCCAGCAGTTTCGAAGCGAACACCGGGGAGCTGTTTTTT. It yields the protein CASSFEANTGELFF.

This clonotype appeared a few times. The chain uses TRBV27 and TRBJ2-7; 7 bases line up with TRBD1. Germline trimming cut 3 bases from V and 0 bases from J; bases unmatched to any gene: 8. CDR3 size: 16 residues. CDR1 is MNHEY, CDR2 SMNVEV, per germline (reference sequence). In DNA, the CDR3 is TGTGCCAGCAGTTTCAGCACAGGGGATAGCTCCTACGAGCAGTACTTC. Protein sequence: CASSFSTGDSSYEQYF.

This clonotype appeared a few times. The chain links TRBV14 to TRBJ1-3; D may be TRBD1 (6 bases). The CDR3 spans 15 residues. V lost 0 bases to trimming and J lost 15 bases, with 21 bases between them. Germline V gene sequence: CDR1 SGHDN, CDR2 FVKESK. Here the CDR3 reads CASSQDQRGRLPTYF. For the CDR3, the DNA is TGTGCCAGCAGCCAAGATCAGAGGGGGAGACTCCCAACATATTTT.

The J gene is TRBJ2-3, the V gene TRBV10-3, with TRBD2 identical over 8 bases. V shed 4 bases, J shed 2 bases, and the junction held 5 bases outside the gene matches. The CDR3 loop spans 15 amino acids. The V gene's germline CDR1 is ENHRY and CDR2 SYGVKD. The CDR3 DNA reads as TGTGCCATCAGTGGTAGCGGGACCTACACAGATACGCAGTATTTT. It is translated as CAISGSGTYTDTQYF.

This clonotype has a count of ten or more. The chain recombines TRBV28 with TRBJ2-7, with unresolved D. V shed 5 bases and J shed 3 bases, with 20 bases lying between them. CDR1 and CDR2 (germline): MDHEN, SYDVKM. The CDR3 has 16 residues. The CDR3 loop reads CASSEPGRIQVYEQYF. The CDR3 nucleotides are TGTGCCAGCAGTGAACCTGGACGGATCCAGGTCTACGAGCAGTACTTC.

This clonotype was detected many times. This chain links TRBV5-5 with TRBJ2-7; D gene ambiguous. The CDR3 totals 15 residues. Germline CDR1 is SGHKS and CDR2 is YYEKEE (reference sequence). V was cut by 2 bases and J by 4 bases, with 16 bases left in between. CDR3 nucleotide sequence: TGTGCCAGCAGCTTTACCTCCAATCCTCGATACGAGCAGTACTTC. Protein sequence: CASSFTSNPRYEQYF. Together with reference TRBV5-5 and TRBJ2-7, the CDR3 gives the full variable domain: DAGVTQSPTHLIKTRGQQVTLRCSPISGHKSVSWYQQVLGQGPQFIFQYYEKEERGRGNFPDRFSARQFPNYSSELNVNALLLGDSALYLCASSFTSNPRYEQYFGPGTRLTVT.

This clonotype has a count of ten or more. This chain links TRBV11-3 with TRBJ2-1; 12 bases are shared with TRBD1. The germline gives CDR1 SGHNT, CDR2 YENEEA. With V trimmed by 5 bases and J by 0 bases, 5 bases remained unmatched. The CDR3 covers 17 residues. This CDR3 is CASSLGDRGLSYNEQFF. The CDR3 region has the DNA TGTGCCAGCAGCCTGGGGGACAGGGGGCTCTCCTACAATGAGCAGTTCTTC.

In its sample, this clonotype was seen a few times. The chain is built from TRBV28 and TRBJ2-7; D is possibly TRBD1 (6 bases). CDR1 is MDHEN, CDR2 SYDVKM, per germline. Trimming pared 6 bases from V and 0 bases from J, leaving 9 bases between. The CDR3 is made up of 13 amino acids. The CDR3 is CASRRDTSYEQYF. In nucleotides, the CDR3 is TGTGCCAGCAGGAGGGACACCTCCTACGAGCAGTACTTC.

This clonotype has only a few counts. The genes are TRBV5-5 and TRBJ2-5; 8 nucleotides match TRBD2. This CDR3 comprises 14 residues. Germline assignment: CDR1 SGHKS and CDR2 YYEKEE (reference sequence). V shed 2 bases, J shed 5 bases, and the junction held 5 bases outside the gene matches. CDR3 residues: CASSFLLAAETQYF. In DNA, the CDR3 is TGTGCCAGCAGCTTCTTACTAGCGGCGGAGACCCAGTACTTC.

This clonotype has a count of ten or more. The genes are TRBV11-3 and TRBJ2-7; 9 positions agree with TRBD1. This CDR3 has 14 amino acids. V was pared by 5 bases and J by 3 bases, with 5 bases of the junction left unmatched. Germline CDR1 reads SGHNT; CDR2 reads YENEEA. The CDR3 loop is CASSQTGGGYEQYF. In DNA form, the CDR3 reads TGTGCCAGCAGCCAAACAGGGGGCGGCTACGAGCAGTACTTC.